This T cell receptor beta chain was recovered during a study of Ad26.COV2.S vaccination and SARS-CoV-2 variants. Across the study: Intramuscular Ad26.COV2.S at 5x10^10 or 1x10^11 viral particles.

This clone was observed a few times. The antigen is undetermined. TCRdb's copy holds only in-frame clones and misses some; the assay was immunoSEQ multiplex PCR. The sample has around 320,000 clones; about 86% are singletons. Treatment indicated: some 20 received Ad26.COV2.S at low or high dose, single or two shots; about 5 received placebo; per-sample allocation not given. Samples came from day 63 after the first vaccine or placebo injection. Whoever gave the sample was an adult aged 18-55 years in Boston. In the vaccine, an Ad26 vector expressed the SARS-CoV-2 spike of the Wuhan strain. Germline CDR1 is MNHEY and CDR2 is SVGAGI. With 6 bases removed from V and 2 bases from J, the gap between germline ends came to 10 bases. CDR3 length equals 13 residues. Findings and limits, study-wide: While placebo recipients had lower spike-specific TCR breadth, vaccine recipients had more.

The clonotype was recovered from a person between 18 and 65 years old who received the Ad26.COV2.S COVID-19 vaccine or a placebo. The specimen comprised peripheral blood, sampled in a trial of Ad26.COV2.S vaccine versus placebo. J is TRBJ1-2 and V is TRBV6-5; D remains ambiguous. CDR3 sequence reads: CASSPSANYGYTF. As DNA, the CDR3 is TGTGCCAGCAGCCCCTCAGCAAACTATGGCTACACCTTC.